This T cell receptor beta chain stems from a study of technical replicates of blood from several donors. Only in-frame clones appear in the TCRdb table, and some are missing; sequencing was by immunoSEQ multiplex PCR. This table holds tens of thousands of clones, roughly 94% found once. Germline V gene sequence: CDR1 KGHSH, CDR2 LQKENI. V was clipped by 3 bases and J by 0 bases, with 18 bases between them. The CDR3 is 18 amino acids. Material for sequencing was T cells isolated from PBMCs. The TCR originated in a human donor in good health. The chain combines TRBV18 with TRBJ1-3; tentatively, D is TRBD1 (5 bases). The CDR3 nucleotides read TGTGCCAGCTCACCGGCAGGGCCAAGTGTTAGCTCTGGAAACACCATATATTTT. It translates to CASSPAGPSVSSGNTIYF. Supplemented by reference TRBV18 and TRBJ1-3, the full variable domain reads NAGVMQNPRHLVRRRGQEARLRCSPMKGHSHVYWYRQLPEEGLKFMVYLQKENIIDESGMPKERFSAEFPKEGPSILRIQQVVRGDSAAYFCASSPAGPSVSSGNTIYFGEGSWLTVV.